A single sample is the source of the 21 T cell receptor beta chains below, sequenced in a study of blood T cell repertoires in COVID-19. Assay: immunoSEQ multiplex PCR; the TCRdb copy retains only in-frame clones and omits some. Here the sample spans fewer than 250,000 clones, 75% to 85% being singletons. The sample was PBMCs or T cells enriched from blood (not recorded which). The receptors come from a woman aged 40 to 50 with acute COVID-19.

This chain's CDR3 is CASSEAGGRGEQYF. The CDR3 DNA reads as TGTGCCAGCAGTGAAGCCGGGGGACGCGGCGAGCAGTACTTC. The J gene is TRBJ2-7, the V gene TRBV2, with D maybe TRBD2 (6 bases). The CDR3 contains 14 residues. Germline assignment: CDR1 SNHLY and CDR2 FYNNEI. Trimming removed 0 bases from V and 6 bases from J, with 12 bases in between.

This clone has only one observation. The V and J genes are TRBV30 and TRBJ1-5, with a weak D call TRBD1 (6 bases). The CDR3 is 15 amino acids. Between the trimmed V and J ends, which lost 5 bases and 3 bases, there was a span of 17 bases. The germline CDR1 and CDR2 sequences are GTSNPN and SVGIG (reference sequence). CDR3 in DNA: TGTGCCTGGGCCCGAGGGGGGGCGATCAATCAGCCCCAGCATTTT. Amino acids: CAWARGGAINQPQHF.

This sequence joins TRBV9 and TRBJ1-1; TRBD1 aligns across 8 bases. This CDR3 comprises 16 residues. V shed 3 bases and J 5 bases; nucleotides not matched to a gene: 12. The V gene's germline CDR1 is SGDLS and CDR2 YYNGEE. CDR3 bases: TGTGCCAGCAGCGGAGGCGTCGGACAGGGAAAAACTGAAGCTTTCTTT. Its translation is CASSGGVGQGKTEAFF. Using reference TRBV9 and TRBJ1-1 for the parts outside the CDR3, the full variable domain is DSGVTQTPKHLITATGQRVTLRCSPRSGDLSVYWYQQSLDQGLQFLIQYYNGEERAKGNILERFSAQQFPDLHSELNLSSLELGDSALYFCASSGGVGQGKTEAFFGQGTRLTVV.

This rearrangement joins TRBV1 to TRBJ2-2; the D call of TRBD2 is as the table states it, not checked on the DNA. TRBV1 is classified as a pseudogene. This CDR3 region has 18 residues. Written as DNA, the CDR3 is TGCACCAGCAGCCATTTACAGCGAACTAGCATTGGCACCGGGGAGCTGTTTTTT. Protein: CTSSHLQRTSIGTGELFF.

This chain connects TRBV19 to TRBJ1-1, with 9 bases identical to TRBD1. The CDR3 loop spans 14 amino acids. Germline V lookup: CDR1 LNHDA, CDR2 SQIVND (reference sequence). V shed 9 bases, J shed 6 bases, and the junction held 11 bases outside the gene matches. The CDR3 here is CASIPTGGFAEAFF. Written as DNA, the CDR3 is TGTGCCAGCATCCCGACAGGGGGGTTCGCTGAAGCTTTCTTT. Drawing the rest from reference TRBV19 and TRBJ1-1, the complete variable domain is DGGITQSPKYLFRKEGQNVTLSCEQNLNHDAMYWYRQDPGQGLRLIYYSQIVNDFQKGDIAEGYSVSREKKESFPLTVTSAQKNPTAFYLCASIPTGGFAEAFFGQGTRLTVV.

CDR3: CASSLAGQGLGGTEAFF. The DNA of the CDR3 is TGTGCCAGCAGCTTGGCGGGACAGGGGTTAGGCGGGACTGAAGCTTTCTTT. This sequence joins TRBV5-4 and TRBJ1-1, with TRBD1 matching over 10 bases. Germline V gene data show CDR1 as SGHNT and CDR2 as YYREEE (reference sequence). This CDR3 region has 17 residues. The ends lost 0 bases at V and 5 bases at J; junction bases unmatched: 10.

This clone was observed a single time. This rearrangement joins TRBV7-2 to TRBJ2-1, with D maybe TRBD1 (6 bases). The CDR3 is 14 residues long. With 5 bases removed from V and 8 bases from J, the gap between germline ends came to 16 bases. The germline gives CDR1 SGHTA, CDR2 FQGNSA. Written as DNA, the CDR3 is TGTGCCAGCAGCCCTGGGACAAGGTCCCATGAGCAGTTCTTC. As protein: CASSPGTRSHEQFF.

V gene TRBV7-8 combines with J gene TRBJ1-1; perhaps TRBD1 as D (6 bases). Trimming cost V 5 bases and J 1 base, with 14 bases left between them. The CDR3 covers 15 residues. Germline V gene sequence: CDR1 SGHVS, CDR2 FQNEAQ. The CDR3 loop is CASSTGRGRNTEAFF. Here the CDR3 DNA reads TGTGCCAGCAGCACAGGGAGGGGAAGGAACACTGAAGCTTTCTTT.

The chain couples TRBV7-2 to TRBJ2-7, with 13 bases matching TRBD2. Germline CDR1 and CDR2: SGHTA and FQGNSA. The J segment lost 3 bases and the V segment lost 1 base, leaving 6 bases of the junction unmatched. The CDR3 is 17 residues long. CDR3 bases: TGTGCCAGCAGCTTAGGGACTAGCGGGAGACGGGTCTACGAGCAGTACTTC. Translating gives CASSLGTSGRRVYEQYF. Complete variable domain (other parts from reference TRBV7-2 and TRBJ2-7): GAGVSQSPSNKVTEKGKDVELRCDPISGHTALYWYRQSLGQGLEFLIYFQGNSAPDKSGLPSDRFSAERTGGSVSTLTIQRTQQEDSAVYLCASSLGTSGRRVYEQYFGPGTRLTVT.

The chain recombines TRBV24-1 with TRBJ2-7; D is uncertain. Trimming took off 6 bases at V and 3 bases at J, with 11 bases between the two ends. This CDR3 is 13 amino acids long. Germline V CDR1 and CDR2: KGHDR, SFDVKD. CDR3 bases: TGTGCCACCAGTTCCACACCTTTCTACGAGCAGTACTTC. Translation: CATSSTPFYEQYF.

The chain carries TRBV27 and TRBJ2-7; 7 bases agree with TRBD1. Germline V gene sequence: CDR1 MNHEY, CDR2 SMNVEV (reference sequence). CDR3 size: 14 residues. The CDR3 sequence is CASTRRTGTYEQYF. CDR3 sequence (DNA): TGTGCGTCAACGAGACGGACAGGAACCTACGAGCAGTACTTC.

This chain uses TRBV6-5 with TRBJ1-1; no definite D call. Germline assignment: CDR1 MNHEY and CDR2 SVGAGI. This CDR3 is built from 12 residues. Trimming cost V 2 bases and J 8 bases, with 9 bases left between them. The CDR3 nucleotides are TGTGCCAGCAGTTACGGCCGGGGAGAAGCTTTCTTT. Its translation is CASSYGRGEAFF.

DNA for the CDR3: TGTGCCAGCAGTTACCCCTTCTCAGGACAGACAGATACGCAGTATTTT. It specifies CASSYPFSGQTDTQYF. The chain employs TRBV6-6 and TRBJ2-3; tentative D call: TRBD1 (6 bases). In germline, CDR1 is MNHNY, CDR2 SVGAGI (reference sequence). The CDR3 sequence is 16 residues long. V lost 2 bases to trimming and J lost 3 bases, with 15 bases between them.

The V and J genes are TRBV3-1 (or the pseudogene TRBV3-2) and TRBJ1-5; TRBD1 agrees at 8 bases. V trimming: 4 bases; J trimming: 8 bases; junction bases outside the gene matches: 7. This CDR3 is 14 amino acids long. The germline V gene has CDR1 LGHDT and CDR2 YNNKEL (reference sequence). CDR3 nucleotide sequence: TGTGCCAGCAGCCCGTCCAGGGGGCTGGAGCCCCAGCATTTT. Protein: CASSPSRGLEPQHF.

V usage is TRBV7-2 and J usage is TRBJ2-7; weak D call: TRBD1 (6 bases). Germline V CDR1 and CDR2: SGHTA, FQGNSA. This CDR3 contains 16 residues. Trimming took 1 base from V and 2 from J, leaving 15 bases between them. The CDR3 nucleotides are TGTGCCAGCAGCTTAGTTTCCGGGACAACTACCTACGAGCAGTACTTC. It translates to CASSLVSGTTTYEQYF.

The CDR3 DNA reads as TGCGCCAGCAGCCCCTTAGGGGCGTCTGGGGCCAACGTCCTGACTTTC. This encodes CASSPLGASGANVLTF. The chain joins TRBV5-1 to TRBJ2-6; D perhaps matches TRBD1 (5 bases). The length of the CDR3 is 16 residues. V was shortened by 4 bases and J by 1 base, with 12 bases between the two germline ends. CDR1 is SGHRS and CDR2 is YFSETQ in the germline V gene.

This clone turned up a few times. The chain links TRBV30 to TRBJ1-1; D uncertain. The V end lost 4 bases, the J end lost 3 bases, and 9 bases lay between the germline ends. The V gene's germline CDR1 is GTSNPN and CDR2 SVGIG (reference sequence). CDR3 size: 12 residues. The CDR3 bases are TGTGCCTGGAACAGTGACGACACTGAAGCTTTCTTT. This encodes CAWNSDDTEAFF.

The V and J genes are TRBV5-1 and TRBJ2-1, with 11 bases aligning to TRBD2. CDR3 length equals 16 residues. Germline V gene data show CDR1 as SGHRS and CDR2 as YFSETQ. V lost 1 base, J lost 3 bases, and 3 bases stayed unmatched. The CDR3 DNA follows: TGCGCCAGCAGCTTGCTTAGCGGGGGGGTCTACAATGAGCAGTTCTTC. Translating gives CASSLLSGGVYNEQFF.

The chain has TRBV5-8 and TRBJ2-5, with D possibly being TRBD1 (6 bases). The CDR3 has 15 amino acids. V lost 7 bases and J lost 5, with 21 bases in between. Germline V gives CDR1 SGHTS, CDR2 YDEGEE. The DNA of the CDR3 is TGTGCCAGCCTTGAAAGTGGGGGCGCACAGGAGACCCAGTACTTC. Amino acid sequence: CASLESGGAQETQYF. The entire variable domain, with the rest obtained from reference TRBV5-8 and TRBJ2-5, is as follows: EAGVTQSPTHLIKTRGQQATLRCSPISGHTSVYWYQQALGLGLQFLLWYDEGEERNRGNFPPRFSGRQFPNYSSELNVNALELEDSALYLCASLESGGAQETQYFGPGTRLLVL.

The chain joins TRBV5-4 to TRBJ2-4, with 9 bases identical to TRBD2. The CDR3 is made up of 15 amino acids. Germline CDR1 is SGHNT and CDR2 is YYREEE (reference sequence). With V trimmed by 0 bases and J by 6 bases, 4 bases remained unmatched. The CDR3 here is CASSLEGSGRNIQYF. DNA for the CDR3: TGTGCCAGCAGCTTGGAGGGTAGCGGGAGAAACATTCAGTACTTC.

The V gene is TRBV7-3, the J gene TRBJ1-1; possible D gene TRBD1, 5 bases. Germline V gives CDR1 SGHTA, CDR2 FQGTGA. Trimming took off 5 bases at V and 1 base at J, with 17 bases between the two ends. CDR3 size: 16 residues. The CDR3 DNA is TGTGCCAGCAGCCCAAGGGGTGGGGTTTCGAACACTGAAGCTTTCTTT. It codes for CASSPRGGVSNTEAFF.